This T cell receptor (beta chain) came from a study of blood T cell repertoires in COVID-19. This CDR3 has 16 amino acids. The J segment lost 1 base and the V segment lost 5 bases, leaving 3 bases of the junction unmatched. Germline V lookup: CDR1 WSHSY, CDR2 SAAADI. Only in-frame clones appear in the TCRdb table, and some are missing; sequencing was by immunoSEQ multiplex PCR. The sample yields 200,000 to 250,000 clones, about 78% seen once. The chain has TRBV10-2 and TRBJ2-6; 9 bases are shared with TRBD1. Source material: peripheral blood. This TCR was recovered from a woman in her seventies with acute or convalescent COVID-19. CDR3 bases: TGCGCCAGCAGTCAAGACAGGGGGTCTGGGGCCAACGTCCTGACTTTC. Encoded protein: CASSQDRGSGANVLTF.